This TCR beta chain appears in the sequencing data of a study of a mutant IDH1 vaccine in newly diagnosed glioma. Study-wide background: Either 4-6 weeks after radiotherapy alone or alongside temozolomide, vaccination was begun. Pretreatment consisted of radiotherapy, temozolomide, or both, with most receiving both. Visits designated V12 and V13 were conducted at weeks 35 and 47, respectively.

Turning to this clone: Its target is not known.

TCRdb's copy holds only in-frame clones and misses some; the assay was immunoSEQ multiplex PCR. The table has about 54,000 clones, around four fifths seen once; the top ten hold 4.1%. There are 16 residues in the CDR3. Germline V gene data show CDR1 as MNHNY and CDR2 as SVGAGI (reference sequence). V dropped 0 bases and J dropped 6 bases, with 15 bases sitting between them. Time point of the sample: week 35, safety follow-up. The content of each vaccine dose was 300 ug of mutant IDH1 20-mer peptide, and topical imiquimod accompanied it. Each tumor in the donors was a new WHO grade 3 or 4 astrocytoma, IDH1-mutant and ATRX-lost.

The input for sequencing was PBMCs, taken from a glioma patient whose treatment included an IDH1 peptide vaccine. The sequence was collected from a woman aged 18-35 years with glioma. J is TRBJ1-5 and V is TRBV6-6, with D perhaps TRBD1 (6 bases). Written as DNA, the CDR3 is TGTGCCAGCAGTTACTCTGGGCAGGGGATATCTCAGCCCCAGCATTTT. This gives the protein CASSYSGQGISQPQHF.